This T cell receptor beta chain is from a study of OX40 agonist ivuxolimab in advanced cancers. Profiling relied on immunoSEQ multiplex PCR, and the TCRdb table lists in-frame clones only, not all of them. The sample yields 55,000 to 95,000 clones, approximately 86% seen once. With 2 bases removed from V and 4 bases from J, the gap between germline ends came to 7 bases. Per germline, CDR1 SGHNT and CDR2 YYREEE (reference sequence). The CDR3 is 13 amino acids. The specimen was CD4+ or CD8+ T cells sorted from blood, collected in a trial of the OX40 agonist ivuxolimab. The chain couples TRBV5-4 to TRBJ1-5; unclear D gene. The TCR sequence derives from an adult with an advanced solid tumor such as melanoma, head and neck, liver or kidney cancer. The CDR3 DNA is TGTGCCAGCAGCTTCGGGATGAATCAGCCCCAGCATTTT. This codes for CASSFGMNQPQHF.